This T cell receptor (beta chain) derives from a study of blood T cell repertoires in COVID-19 (dated by TCRdb to the early 2020s). With regard to the full study: Samples covering the acute and convalescent phases of COVID-19 were provided by collaborators in the United States, Italy and Spain. Subjects who had been exposed to COVID-19, were actively infected with it, or had recovered from it provided the deeply sampled blood TCRbeta repertoires that made up the dataset. The material from the prospective study consisted of cDNA or gDNA derived from T cells, B-cell-depleted T cells, or PBMCs. A freely available public database, intended as a resource for researchers studying the immune response to SARS-CoV-2, is where the repertoires were released. Samples were obtained from the ongoing ImmuneRACE study (first 160 participants) and from 1,254 subjects provided by 6 global collaborators. Where available, HLA class I and class II types were obtained from metadata supplied by the sample provider rather than from assay-based typing. The sample metadata nearly always contained a de-identified subject ID, COVID-19 status, age in years and sex.

Findings and caveats that apply to the study as a whole: Clinical and demographic metadata were provided uncurated, with the amount varying by source and participant.

Whole blood was collected in K2EDTA tubes by collaborating institutions according to the institutions' own protocols. Collaborator samples were shipped for TCRbeta analysis as frozen whole blood, isolated PBMCs, or DNA extracted from either sample type. Spanning cysteine to phenylalanine, the CDR3 consists of 14 amino acids. Only the CDR3 region is kept as DNA, spanning 42 bases read in frame from base 1. The germline V gene encodes CDR1 MDHEN and CDR2 SYDVKM. The V and J ends are trimmed by 1 base and 5 bases, leaving 11 bases between them. In the case of this clone: The antigen it recognizes is unknown. No much larger clone exists at a distance of one base, and base qualities are not known.

The immunoSEQ Assay, a bias-controlled multiplex PCR, was used to amplify TCRbeta CDR3 regions from genomic DNA. On the study's bioinformatics: Within the assay, amplification of reference gene primers was used to estimate how many nucleated cells each sample contained. To quantify the absolute abundance of each unique TCRbeta CDR3 rearrangement, sequence reads were collapsed and filtered. For each sample, productive Simpson clonality was calculated as the square root of Simpson's diversity index over productive rearrangements. The table was pulled from immuneACCESS by TCRdb, which kept in-frame rearrangements only. Such tables lose some clones; where checked, under half of the loss comes from unresolved V genes, and the rest has no known cause. The V and J calls and clone size are taken from that table; D and trimming were inferred from the DNA. Across this sample there are fewer than 250,000 clones, with approximately 84% seen only once. Roughly 4% of the sample goes to the ten largest clones.

The sequence joins TRBV28 to TRBJ2-5, and the D gene may be TRBD1, 5 bases matching. This TCR came from a man aged 50 to 60 with acute or convalescent COVID-19. Sample: peripheral blood. The nucleotides read TGTGCCAGCAGTTTATCGCCCGCAGGGGAGACCCAGTACTTC. Protein translation: CASSLSPAGETQYF. Extended through the reference TRBV28 and TRBJ2-5 proteins, this CDR3 yields the full variable domain: DVKVTQSSRYLVKRTGEKVFLECVQDMDHENMFWYRQDPGLGLRLIYFSYDVKMKEKGDIPEGYSVSREKKERFSLILESASTNQTSMYLCASSLSPAGETQYFGPGTRLLVL.